The sequence of this T cell receptor beta chain was determined in a study of Ad26.COV2.S vaccination and SARS-CoV-2 variants (TCRdb year 2021). Notes on the research overall: Vaccine-arm donors were drawn from COV1001, a multicentre, randomized, double-blind, placebo-controlled phase I-IIa trial of Ad26.COV2.S in healthy adults. Ad26.COV2.S was administered intramuscularly at a dose of 5x10^10 or 1x10^11 viral particles, either as one shot or as two shots given 56 days apart. Blinding of investigators to trial group allocation was maintained during experiments and outcome assessment. Sequencing of the TCRbeta repertoire served to evaluate the specificity and breadth of SARS-CoV-2-reactive T cell receptors following Ad26.COV2.S vaccination. A total of roughly 32 samples were included in the TCR-sequenced set, comprising about 20 Ad26.COV2.S vaccine recipients, 5 placebo recipients and 8 SARS-CoV-2 convalescent individuals. Trial participants were randomized into five groups of five, in which low-dose or high-dose Ad26.COV2.S was given once or twice, or placebo was given on both occasions. Findings and caveats that apply to the study as a whole: Ad26.COV2.S recipients had higher spike-specific TCR breadth than placebo recipients (P = 0.0014). Comparing responses between vaccine doses or regimens was not something the study was powered to do. After vaccination, spike-specific CD8+ and CD4+ T cell responses were reported to show substantial breadth. Vaccine and placebo recipients had comparable non-spike TCR breadth, which fits with the vaccine containing only spike. According to the authors, total T cell responses may have been underestimated by the TCR breadth and depth analyses.

On this clone itself: The target of this receptor is not known. No much larger clone is present one base from it, and per-base qualities are unavailable.

TCRbeta CDR3 regions were sequenced with the immunoSEQ Assay. After extraction, genomic DNA underwent amplification by bias-controlled multiplex PCR, followed by high-throughput sequencing. In the paper's pipeline: To quantify the absolute abundance of every unique TCRbeta CDR3 region, sequences were collapsed and filtered. T cell fraction was estimated by normalizing TCRbeta template counts to usable DNA, with usable DNA measured through amplification of reference genes found in all nucleated cells. Repertoire TCRs were annotated as SARS-CoV-2-specific by exact matching of V gene, CDR3 amino acid sequence and J gene to a known reactive TCR set. The reference SARS-CoV-2 TCR set was derived from MIRA and filtered for enrichment in COVID-19-positive ImmuneCODE repertoires, a step that removed public or cross-reactive TCRs. Using the MIRA antigens, annotated TCRs were further analysed by specific ORF or by position within an ORF. Depth was the summed frequency of annotated unique rearrangements, while breadth was defined as annotated unique rearrangements over total unique productive rearrangements. Group comparisons of TCR breadth used two-sided Wilcoxon rank-sum tests. In its TCRdb copy, this immuneACCESS table keeps in-frame sequences only and misses some clones. Where compared with another copy, unresolved V genes explain less than half of these, and the others have no known cause. V, J and clone size are taken as reported in that table, and D and trimming were inferred from the DNA itself. This sample is represented by about 280,000 clones; over 75% of them were singletons. About 3.5% of the sample is taken by the ten largest.

Reading the label with the study, this specimen's treatment or condition is: roughly 20 received Ad26.COV2.S at low or high dose, single or two shots; five or six received placebo; per-sample allocation not given. For vaccine and placebo recipients, the sequenced repertoires came from samples collected on day 63 after the first injection. Cohort 1b enrolled 25 to 30 adults aged 18-55 years at a single site in Boston, USA, between 29 July and 7 August 2020. As a vaccine, Ad26.COV2.S was a replication-incompetent adenovirus type 26 vector that expressed a prefusion-stabilized SARS-CoV-2 spike protein derived from the original Wuhan strain. Trimmed from V: 6 bases; trimmed from J: 4 bases; junction bases lacking a gene match: 10. CDR1 and CDR2 are read off the germline V gene (reference sequence) as MNHNY and SVGAGI. The CDR3 contains 15 residues, cysteine and phenylalanine counted. Of all the DNA, just the CDR3 is kept, 45 bases in frame from base 1.

The sample in question was peripheral blood, obtained in a trial of Ad26.COV2.S vaccine versus placebo. The V and J genes are TRBV6-6 and TRBJ2-7; TRBD2 lines up with 9 middle nucleotides. This sequence was found in a person aged 18-60 years who received the Ad26.COV2.S COVID-19 vaccine or a placebo. The CDR3 amino acid sequence is: CASSGSGSLSYEQYF. Here is the DNA: TGTGCCAGCAGCGGTAGCGGGAGTCTTTCGTACGAGCAGTACTTC.